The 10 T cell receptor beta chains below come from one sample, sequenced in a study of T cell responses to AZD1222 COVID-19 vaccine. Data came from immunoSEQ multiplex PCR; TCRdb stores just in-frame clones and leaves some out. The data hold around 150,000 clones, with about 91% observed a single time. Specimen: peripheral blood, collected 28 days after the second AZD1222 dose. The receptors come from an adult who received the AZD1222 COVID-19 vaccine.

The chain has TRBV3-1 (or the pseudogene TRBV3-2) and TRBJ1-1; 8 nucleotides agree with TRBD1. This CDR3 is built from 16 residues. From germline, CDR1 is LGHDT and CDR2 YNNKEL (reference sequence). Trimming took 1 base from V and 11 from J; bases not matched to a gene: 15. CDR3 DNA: TGTGCCAGCAGCCAAGGGGTCCCTGGCAGGGGGCGAGAGGCTTTCTTT. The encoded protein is CASSQGVPGRGREAFF.

The chain's CDR3 is CASSLSLVTRKAYNEQFF. The CDR3 nucleotides are TGTGCCAGCAGCTTGAGCCTCGTTACTAGGAAAGCCTACAATGAGCAGTTCTTC. The rearrangement uses TRBV7-8 and TRBJ2-1, with a possible D match to TRBD2 (5 bases). The CDR3 totals 18 residues. Between the trimmed V and J ends, which lost 3 bases and 2 bases, there was a span of 20 bases. Germline-derived CDR1 and CDR2 are SGHVS and FQNEAQ.

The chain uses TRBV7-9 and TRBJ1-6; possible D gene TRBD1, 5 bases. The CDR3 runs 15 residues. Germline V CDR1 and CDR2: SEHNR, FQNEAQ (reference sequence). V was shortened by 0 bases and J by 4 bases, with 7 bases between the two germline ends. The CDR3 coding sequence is TGTGCCAGCAGCTTAGCGACAGATTATAATTCACCCCTCCACTTT. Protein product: CASSLATDYNSPLHF.

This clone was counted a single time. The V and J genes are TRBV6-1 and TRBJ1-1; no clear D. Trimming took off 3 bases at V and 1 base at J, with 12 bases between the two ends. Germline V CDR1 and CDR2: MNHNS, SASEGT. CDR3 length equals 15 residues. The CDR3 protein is CASSEKGRENTEAFF. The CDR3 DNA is TGTGCCAGCAGTGAGAAAGGAAGGGAGAACACTGAAGCTTTCTTT.

CDR3 residues: CASSYSSLAMGNEQFF. The CDR3 coding sequence is TGTGCCAGCAGTTATTCTTCTTTAGCCATGGGGAATGAGCAGTTCTTC. The chain couples TRBV6-2 or TRBV6-3 to TRBJ2-1; D not resolved. Germline V gene lookup returns CDR1 MNHEY and CDR2 SVGEGT. V was trimmed by 3 bases and J by 7 bases, leaving 19 bases between them. The CDR3 totals 16 residues.

The chain's CDR3 is CASSIPEVPRYGYTF. In DNA form, the CDR3 reads TGTGCCAGTAGTATCCCAGAGGTCCCGCGCTATGGCTACACCTTC. The chain is built from TRBV19 and TRBJ1-2; D not resolved. V lost 3 bases and J 4 bases, leaving 15 bases between the germline ends. This CDR3 has 15 residues. Germline V gives CDR1 LNHDA, CDR2 SQIVND (reference sequence).

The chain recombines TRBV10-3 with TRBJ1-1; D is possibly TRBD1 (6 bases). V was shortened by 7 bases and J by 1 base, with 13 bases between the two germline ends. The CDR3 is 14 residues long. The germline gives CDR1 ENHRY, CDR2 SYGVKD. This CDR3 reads CAINPGGANTEAFF. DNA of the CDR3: TGTGCCATCAACCCGGGGGGGGCGAACACTGAAGCTTTCTTT.

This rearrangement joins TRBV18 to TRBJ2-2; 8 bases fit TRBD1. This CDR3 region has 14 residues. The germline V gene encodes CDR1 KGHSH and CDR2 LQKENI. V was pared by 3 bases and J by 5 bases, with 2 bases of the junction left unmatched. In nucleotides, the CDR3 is TGTGCCAGCTCACCTCGGACAGGGACCGGGGAGCTGTTTTTT. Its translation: CASSPRTGTGELFF.

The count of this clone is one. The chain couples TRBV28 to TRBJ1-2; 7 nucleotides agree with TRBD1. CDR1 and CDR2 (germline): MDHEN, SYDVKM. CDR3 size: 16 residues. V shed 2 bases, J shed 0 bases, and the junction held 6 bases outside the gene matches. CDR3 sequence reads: CASSLPRTGANYGYTF. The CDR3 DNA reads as TGTGCCAGCAGTTTACCCCGGACAGGAGCTAACTATGGCTACACCTTC.

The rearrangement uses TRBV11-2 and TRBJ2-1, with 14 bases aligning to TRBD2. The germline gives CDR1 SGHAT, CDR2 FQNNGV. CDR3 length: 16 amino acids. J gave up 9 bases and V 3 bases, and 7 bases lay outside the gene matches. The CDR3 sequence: CASSFGLAGGESEQFF. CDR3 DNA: TGTGCCAGCAGCTTCGGACTAGCGGGAGGCGAGAGTGAGCAGTTCTTC.